The entry that follows covers one T cell receptor beta chain sequence. This entry belongs to a study of blood T cell repertoires in COVID-19. Study-wide background: Both acute and convalescent COVID-19 samples were obtained from the United States, Italy and Spain. T cells, B-cell-depleted T cells, or PBMCs provided the cDNA or gDNA that served as material.

Clones were sequenced by immunoSEQ multiplex PCR, and TCRdb holds only the in-frame ones, with some missing. The repertoire has approximately 130,000 clones, roughly 80% of them found once; the top ten carry 7.9%. V lost 5 bases, J lost 5 bases, and 19 bases lay in between. CDR3 length: 15 residues. Germline CDR1 reads SGHNT; CDR2 reads YENEEA. This sequence joins TRBV11-3 and TRBJ2-7, with D maybe TRBD1 (6 bases). The source material was peripheral blood. The receptor comes from a human donor in a cohort sampled during active COVID-19. DNA of the CDR3: TGTGCCAGCAGCCGCCAGGGGTTACGTCCTAACGAGCAGTACTTC. Its protein is CASSRQGLRPNEQYF.